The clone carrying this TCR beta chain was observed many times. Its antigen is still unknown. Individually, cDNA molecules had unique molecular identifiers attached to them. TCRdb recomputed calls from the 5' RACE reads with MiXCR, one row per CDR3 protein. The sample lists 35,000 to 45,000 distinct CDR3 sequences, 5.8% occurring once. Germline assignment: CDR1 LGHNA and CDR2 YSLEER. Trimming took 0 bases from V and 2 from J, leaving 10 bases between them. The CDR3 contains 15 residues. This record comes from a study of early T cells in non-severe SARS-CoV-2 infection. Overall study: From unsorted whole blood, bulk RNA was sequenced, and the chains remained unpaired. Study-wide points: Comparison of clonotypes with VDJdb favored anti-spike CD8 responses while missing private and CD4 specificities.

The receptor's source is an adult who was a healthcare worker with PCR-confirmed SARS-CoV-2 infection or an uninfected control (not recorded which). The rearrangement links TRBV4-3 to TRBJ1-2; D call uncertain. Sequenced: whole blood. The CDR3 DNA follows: TGCGCCAGCAGCCAAGATTTTCGGGGAAACTATGGCTACACCTTC. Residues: CASSQDFRGNYGYTF.